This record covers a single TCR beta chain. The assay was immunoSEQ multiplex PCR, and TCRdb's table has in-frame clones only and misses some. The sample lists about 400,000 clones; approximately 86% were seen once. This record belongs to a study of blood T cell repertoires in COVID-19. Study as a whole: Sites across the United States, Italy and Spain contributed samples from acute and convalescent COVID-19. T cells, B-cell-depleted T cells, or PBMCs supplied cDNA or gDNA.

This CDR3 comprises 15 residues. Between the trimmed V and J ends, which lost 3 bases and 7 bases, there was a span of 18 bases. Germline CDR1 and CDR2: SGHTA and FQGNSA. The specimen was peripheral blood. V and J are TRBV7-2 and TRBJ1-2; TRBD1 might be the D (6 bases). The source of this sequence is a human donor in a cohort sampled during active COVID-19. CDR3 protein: CASSFPGRQAIGYTF. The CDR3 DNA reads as TGTGCCAGCAGCTTCCCGGGTAGACAGGCTATTGGCTACACCTTC.